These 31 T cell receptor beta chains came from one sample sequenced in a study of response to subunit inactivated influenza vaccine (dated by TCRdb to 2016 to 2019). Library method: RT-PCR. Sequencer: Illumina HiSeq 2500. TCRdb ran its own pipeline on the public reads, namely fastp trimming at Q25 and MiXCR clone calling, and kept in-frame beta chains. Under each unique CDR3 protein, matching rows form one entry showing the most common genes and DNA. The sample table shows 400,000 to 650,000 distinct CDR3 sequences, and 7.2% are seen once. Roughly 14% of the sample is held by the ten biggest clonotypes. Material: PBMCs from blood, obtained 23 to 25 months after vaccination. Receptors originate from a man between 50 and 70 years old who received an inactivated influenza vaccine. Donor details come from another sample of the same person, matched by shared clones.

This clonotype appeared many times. The CDR3 reads CSARGQIEKLFF. CDR3 nucleotides: TGCAGTGCTAGGGGACAGATTGAAAAACTGTTTTTT. V and J are TRBV20-1 and TRBJ1-4; 7 nucleotides match TRBD1. Germline CDR1 DFQATT, CDR2 SNEGSKA (reference sequence). V gave up 3 bases and J gave up 7 bases; unmatched junction bases: 2. The length of the CDR3 is 12 residues.

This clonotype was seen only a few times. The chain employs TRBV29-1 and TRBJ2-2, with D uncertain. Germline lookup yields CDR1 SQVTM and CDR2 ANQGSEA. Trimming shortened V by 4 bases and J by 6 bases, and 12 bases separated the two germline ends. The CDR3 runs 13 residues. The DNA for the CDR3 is TGCAGCGTTGGGCATCACTCCCCCGGGGAGCTGTTTTTT. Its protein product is CSVGHHSPGELFF.

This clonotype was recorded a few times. CDR3 residues: CASRDAPQPQHF. The CDR3 bases are TGTGCCAGCAGGGACGCTCCTCAGCCCCAGCATTTT. The rearrangement links TRBV6-1 to TRBJ1-5; D ambiguous. Trimming shortened V by 6 bases and J by 6 bases, and 9 bases separated the two germline ends. The germline CDR1 and CDR2 sequences are MNHNS and SASEGT. CDR3 size: 12 residues.

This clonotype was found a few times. Here the CDR3 reads CSARALERGYTF. The CDR3 DNA reads TGCAGTGCTAGGGCCCTGGAGCGCGGCTACACCTTC. This chain links TRBV20-1 with TRBJ1-2; no definite D call. With 3 bases removed from V and 8 bases from J, the gap between germline ends came to 13 bases. Germline V gene lookup returns CDR1 DFQATT and CDR2 SNEGSKA (reference sequence). CDR3 length equals 12 residues.

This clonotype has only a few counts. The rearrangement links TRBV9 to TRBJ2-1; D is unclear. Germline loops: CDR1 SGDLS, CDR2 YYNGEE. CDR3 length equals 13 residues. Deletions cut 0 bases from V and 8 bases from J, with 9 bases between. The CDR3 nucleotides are TGTGCCAGCAGCGTAGCGATGGGCTATGAGCAGTTCTTC. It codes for CASSVAMGYEQFF.

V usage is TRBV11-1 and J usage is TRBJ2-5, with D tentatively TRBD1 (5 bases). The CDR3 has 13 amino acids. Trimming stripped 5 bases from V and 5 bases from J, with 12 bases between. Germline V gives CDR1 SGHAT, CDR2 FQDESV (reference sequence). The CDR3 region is CASSRQHRETQYF. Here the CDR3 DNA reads TGTGCCAGCAGCCGTCAACACAGGGAGACCCAGTACTTC.

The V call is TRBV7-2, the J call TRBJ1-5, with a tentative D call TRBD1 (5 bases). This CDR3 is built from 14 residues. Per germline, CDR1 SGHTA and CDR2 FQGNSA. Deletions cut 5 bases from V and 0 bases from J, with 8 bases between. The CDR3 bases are TGTGCCAGCAGCGGGACTTATAGCAATCAGCCCCAGCATTTT. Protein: CASSGTYSNQPQHF.

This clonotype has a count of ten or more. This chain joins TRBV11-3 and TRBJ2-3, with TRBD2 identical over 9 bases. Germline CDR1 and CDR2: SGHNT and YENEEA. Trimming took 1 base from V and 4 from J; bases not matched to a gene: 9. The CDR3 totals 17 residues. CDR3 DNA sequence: TGTGCCAGCAGCTTAGGATCCACTAGCGGGTTAGCAGATACGCAGTATTTT. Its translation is CASSLGSTSGLADTQYF.

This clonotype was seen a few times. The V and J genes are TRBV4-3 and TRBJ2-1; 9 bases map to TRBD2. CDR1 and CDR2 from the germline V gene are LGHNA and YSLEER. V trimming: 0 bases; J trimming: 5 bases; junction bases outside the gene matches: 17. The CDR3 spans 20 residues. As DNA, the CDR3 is TGCGCCAGCAGCCAAGAGGAAGGACTAGCGCGACGGAGTGGGGACAATGAGCAGTTCTTC. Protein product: CASSQEEGLARRSGDNEQFF.

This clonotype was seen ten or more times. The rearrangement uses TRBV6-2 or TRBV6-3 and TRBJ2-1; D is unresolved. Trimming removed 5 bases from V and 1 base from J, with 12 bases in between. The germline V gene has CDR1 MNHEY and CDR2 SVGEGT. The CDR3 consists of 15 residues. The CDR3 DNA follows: TGTGCCAGCAGTAAAGATGGCGGATCCTACAATGAGCAGTTCTTC. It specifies CASSKDGGSYNEQFF.

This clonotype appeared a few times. In nucleotides, the CDR3 is TGCAGTGCTAGATTGCTAGCGGGGGGTTTTGTCGCAAATGAGCAGTTCTTC. Its translation is CSARLLAGGFVANEQFF. J is TRBJ2-1 and V is TRBV20-1; 11 bases are a match to TRBD2. Trimming took 2 bases from V and 7 from J; bases not matched to a gene: 13. The CDR3 has 17 residues. CDR1 is DFQATT and CDR2 is SNEGSKA in the germline V gene (reference sequence).

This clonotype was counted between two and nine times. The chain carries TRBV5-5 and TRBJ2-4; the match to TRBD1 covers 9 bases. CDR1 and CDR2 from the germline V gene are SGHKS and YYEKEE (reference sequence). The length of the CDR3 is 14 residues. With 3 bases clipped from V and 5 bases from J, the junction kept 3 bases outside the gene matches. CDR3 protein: CASSWGQGQNIQYF. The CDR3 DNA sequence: TGTGCCAGCAGCTGGGGACAGGGTCAAAACATTCAGTACTTC.

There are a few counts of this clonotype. CDR3 coding DNA: TGTGCCAGCAGCCAAGAAAACTCATACGAGCAGTACTTC. This codes for CASSQENSYEQYF. The rearrangement links TRBV14 to TRBJ2-7, with unresolved D. The CDR3 is made up of 13 amino acids. Germline lookup yields CDR1 SGHDN and CDR2 FVKESK. Trimming removed 0 bases at V and 4 bases at J, with 7 bases between.

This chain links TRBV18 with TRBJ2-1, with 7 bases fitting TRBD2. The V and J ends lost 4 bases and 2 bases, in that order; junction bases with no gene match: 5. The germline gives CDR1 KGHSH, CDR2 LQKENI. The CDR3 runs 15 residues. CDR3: CASSLSAGAYNEQFF. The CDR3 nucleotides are TGTGCCAGCTCACTTAGCGCGGGAGCCTACAATGAGCAGTTCTTC.

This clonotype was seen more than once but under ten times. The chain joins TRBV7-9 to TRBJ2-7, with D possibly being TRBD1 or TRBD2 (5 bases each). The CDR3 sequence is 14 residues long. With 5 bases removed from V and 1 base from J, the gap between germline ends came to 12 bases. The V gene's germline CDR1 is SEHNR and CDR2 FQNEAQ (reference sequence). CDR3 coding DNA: TGTGCCAGCAGCGCACGGGACGGATCCTACGAGCAGTACTTC. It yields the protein CASSARDGSYEQYF.

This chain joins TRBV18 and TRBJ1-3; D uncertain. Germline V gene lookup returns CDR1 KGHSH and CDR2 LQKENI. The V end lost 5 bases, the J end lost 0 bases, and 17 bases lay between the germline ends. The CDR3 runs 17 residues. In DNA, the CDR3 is TGTGCCAGCTCATCAGTCCCAGGTCGCATCTCTGGAAACACCATATATTTT. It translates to CASSSVPGRISGNTIYF. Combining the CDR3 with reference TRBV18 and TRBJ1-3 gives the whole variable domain NAGVMQNPRHLVRRRGQEARLRCSPMKGHSHVYWYRQLPEEGLKFMVYLQKENIIDESGMPKERFSAEFPKEGPSILRIQQVVRGDSAAYFCASSSVPGRISGNTIYFGEGSWLTVV.

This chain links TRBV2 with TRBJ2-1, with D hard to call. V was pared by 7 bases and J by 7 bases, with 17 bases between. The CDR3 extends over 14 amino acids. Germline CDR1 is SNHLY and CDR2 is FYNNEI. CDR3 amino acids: CASTQTTLYNEQFF. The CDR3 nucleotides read TGTGCCAGCACGCAGACAACATTGTATAATGAGCAGTTCTTC.

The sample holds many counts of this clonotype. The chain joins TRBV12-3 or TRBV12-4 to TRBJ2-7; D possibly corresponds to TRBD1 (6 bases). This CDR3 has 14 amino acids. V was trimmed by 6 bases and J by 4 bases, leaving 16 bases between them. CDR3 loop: CASSWTASHYEQYF. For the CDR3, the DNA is TGTGCCAGCAGCTGGACAGCCTCTCATTACGAGCAGTACTTC.

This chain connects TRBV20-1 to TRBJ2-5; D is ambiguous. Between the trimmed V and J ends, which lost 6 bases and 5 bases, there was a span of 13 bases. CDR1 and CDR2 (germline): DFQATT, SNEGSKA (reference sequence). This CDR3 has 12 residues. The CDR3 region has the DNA TGCAGTGCCATAACCCGGCAGGAGACCCAGTACTTC. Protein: CSAITRQETQYF.

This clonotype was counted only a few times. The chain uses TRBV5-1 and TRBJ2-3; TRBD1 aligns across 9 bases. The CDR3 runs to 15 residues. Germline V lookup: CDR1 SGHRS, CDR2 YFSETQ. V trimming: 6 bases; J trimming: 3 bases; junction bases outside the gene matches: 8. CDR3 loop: CASNTGGRRTDTQYF. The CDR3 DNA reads TGCGCCAGCAACACAGGGGGCAGGAGGACAGATACGCAGTATTTT.

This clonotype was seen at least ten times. For the CDR3, the DNA is TGTGCCAGCAGCTTATTAGCGGGAGGGGGCTCCTACAATGAGCAGTTCTTC. Protein product: CASSLLAGGGSYNEQFF. This rearrangement joins TRBV7-9 to TRBJ2-1, with 11 positions matching TRBD2. V was clipped by 2 bases and J by 0 bases; unmatched bases: 3. Germline lookup yields CDR1 SEHNR and CDR2 FQNEAQ (reference sequence). This CDR3 contains 17 residues. Combining the CDR3 with reference TRBV7-9 and TRBJ2-1 gives the whole variable domain DTGVSQNPRHKITKRGQNVTFRCDPISEHNRLYWYRQTLGQGPEFLTYFQNEAQLEKSRLLSDRFSAERPKGSFSTLEIQRTEQGDSAMYLCASSLLAGGGSYNEQFFGPGTRLTVL.

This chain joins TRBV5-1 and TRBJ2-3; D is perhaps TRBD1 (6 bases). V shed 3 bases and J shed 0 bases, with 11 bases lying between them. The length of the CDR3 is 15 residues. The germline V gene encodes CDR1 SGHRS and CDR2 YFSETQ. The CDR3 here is CASSSDRPSTDTQYF. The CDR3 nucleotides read TGCGCCAGCAGCTCTGACAGGCCTAGCACAGATACGCAGTATTTT.

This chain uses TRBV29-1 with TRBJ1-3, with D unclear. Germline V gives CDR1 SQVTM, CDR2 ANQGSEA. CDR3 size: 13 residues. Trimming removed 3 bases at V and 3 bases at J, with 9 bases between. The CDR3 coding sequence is TGCAGCGTTGATGGAGGGCATGGAAACACCATATATTTT. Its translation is CSVDGGHGNTIYF. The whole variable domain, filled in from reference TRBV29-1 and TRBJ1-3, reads SAVISQKPSRDICQRGTSLTIQCQVDSQVTMMFWYRQQPGQSLTLIATANQGSEATYESGFVIDKFPISRPNLTFSTLTVSNMSPEDSSIYLCSVDGGHGNTIYFGEGSWLTVV.

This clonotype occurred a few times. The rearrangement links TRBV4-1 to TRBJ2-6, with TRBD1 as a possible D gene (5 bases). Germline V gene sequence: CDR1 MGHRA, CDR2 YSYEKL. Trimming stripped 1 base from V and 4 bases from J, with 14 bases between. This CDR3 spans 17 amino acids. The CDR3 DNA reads TGCGCCAGCAGCCAAGCCCCCCCAGGGTCAGGGGCCAACGTCCTGACTTTC. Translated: CASSQAPPGSGANVLTF.

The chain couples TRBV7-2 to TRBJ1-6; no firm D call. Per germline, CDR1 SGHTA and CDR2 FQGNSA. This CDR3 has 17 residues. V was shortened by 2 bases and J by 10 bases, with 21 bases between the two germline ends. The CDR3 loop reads CASSLQVLDGIGSPLHF. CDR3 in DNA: TGTGCCAGCAGCTTACAGGTGCTGGACGGAATAGGGTCACCCCTCCACTTT.

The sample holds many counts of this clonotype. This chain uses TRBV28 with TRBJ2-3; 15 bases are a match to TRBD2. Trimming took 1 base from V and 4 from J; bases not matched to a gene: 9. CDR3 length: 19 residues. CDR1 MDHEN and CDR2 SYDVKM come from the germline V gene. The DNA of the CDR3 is TGTGCCAGCAGTTTATTTTGGACTAGCGGGAGGGCCGGCGCAGATACGCAGTATTTT. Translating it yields CASSLFWTSGRAGADTQYF.

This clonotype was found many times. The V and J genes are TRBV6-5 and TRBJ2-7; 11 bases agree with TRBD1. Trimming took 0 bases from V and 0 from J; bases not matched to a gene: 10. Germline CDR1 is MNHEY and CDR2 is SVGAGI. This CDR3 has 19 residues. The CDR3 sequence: CASSYSLGQGARSSYEQYF. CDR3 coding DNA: TGTGCCAGCAGTTACTCACTTGGACAGGGGGCTAGGAGCTCCTACGAGCAGTACTTC.

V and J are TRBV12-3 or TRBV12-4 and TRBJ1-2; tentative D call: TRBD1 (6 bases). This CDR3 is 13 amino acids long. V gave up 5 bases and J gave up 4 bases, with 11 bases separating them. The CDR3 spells CASSPDRSYGYTF. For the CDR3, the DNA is TGTGCCAGCAGTCCCGACAGGAGCTATGGCTACACCTTC.

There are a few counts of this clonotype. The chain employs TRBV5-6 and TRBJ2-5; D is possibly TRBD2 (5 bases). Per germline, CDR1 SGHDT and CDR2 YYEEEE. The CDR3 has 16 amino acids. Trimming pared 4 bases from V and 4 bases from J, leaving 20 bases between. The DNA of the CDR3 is TGTGCCAGCAGCCCTTGGAGCGGTAACGTTTTAGAGACCCAGTACTTC. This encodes CASSPWSGNVLETQYF. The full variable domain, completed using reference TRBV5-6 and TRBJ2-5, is DAGVTQSPTHLIKTRGQQVTLRCSPKSGHDTVSWYQQALGQGPQFIFQYYEEEERQRGNFPDRFSGHQFPNYSSELNVNALLLGDSALYLCASSPWSGNVLETQYFGPGTRLLVL.

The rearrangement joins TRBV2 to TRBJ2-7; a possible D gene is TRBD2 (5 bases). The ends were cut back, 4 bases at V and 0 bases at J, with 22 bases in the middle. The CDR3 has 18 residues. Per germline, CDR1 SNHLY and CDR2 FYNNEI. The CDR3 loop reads CASSGAPRIAPSSYEQYF. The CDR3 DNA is TGTGCCAGCAGTGGGGCCCCACGCATAGCGCCCAGCTCCTACGAGCAGTACTTC.

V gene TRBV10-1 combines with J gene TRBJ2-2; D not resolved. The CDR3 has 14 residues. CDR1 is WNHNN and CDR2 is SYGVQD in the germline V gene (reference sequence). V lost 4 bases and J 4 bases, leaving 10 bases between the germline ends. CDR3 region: CASSGGSGTGELFF. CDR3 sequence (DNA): TGCGCCAGCAGTGGTGGGTCAGGCACCGGGGAGCTGTTTTTT.